A selection of T cell receptor beta chains follows, all from one sample in a study of blood T cells in healthy people across ages. TCRdb itself ran the 5' RACE reads through MiXCR, one entry per CDR3 protein. The repertoire holds 1.8 million or so distinct CDR3 sequences, with about two fifths as singletons. The sequenced material came from blood. These receptors came from a human donor in good health. Each CDR3 is given with its conserved first and last residue. A D gene is named only where the DNA matches it firmly. Only part of the rows carry a size: once, few, many, or a class if the clone is expanded.

d_gene: NA
abundance: few
len: 15
j_gene: TRBJ1-2
v_gene: TRBV3-1
CDR3nt: TGTGCCAGCAGCCACTATACGACAGGCTACCTCGGCTACACCTTC
CDR3aa: CASSHYTTGYLGYTF

d_gene: NA
abundance: NA
len: 14
j_gene: TRBJ1-2
v_gene: TRBV24-1
CDR3nt: TGTGCCACCAGTGATCGACAGGCTAACTATGGCTACACCTTC
CDR3aa: CATSDRQANYGYTF

d_gene: TRBD1
abundance: NA
len: 16
j_gene: TRBJ2-7
v_gene: TRBV7-6
CDR3nt: TGTGCCAGCAGCTTAGCCGGGAACAGGGGGCTAAGAGAGCAGTACTTC
CDR3aa: CASSLAGNRGLREQYF

d_gene: TRBD2
abundance: NA
len: 16
j_gene: TRBJ2-3
v_gene: TRBV5-1
CDR3nt: TGCGTCAGCAGCTTGCGGGGGGGCTCCCTCGCGGATACGCAGTATTTT
CDR3aa: CVSSLRGGSLADTQYF

d_gene: NA
abundance: NA
len: 16
j_gene: TRBJ1-2
v_gene: TRBV6-6
CDR3nt: TGTGCCAGCAGTTACCCACCCCAGGTCGGGGGCTCTGGCTACACCTTC
CDR3aa: CASSYPPQVGGSGYTF

d_gene: TRBD1
abundance: NA
len: 11
j_gene: TRBJ2-7
v_gene: TRBV6-5
CDR3nt: TGTGCCAGTCACAGGGGAGACGAGCAGTACTTC
CDR3aa: CASHRGDEQYF

d_gene: NA
abundance: NA
len: 15
j_gene: TRBJ2-1
v_gene: TRBV6-2/TRBV6-3
CDR3nt: TGTGCCAGCAGTTACTCTGGGTTATTCTACAATGAGCAGTTCTTC
CDR3aa: CASSYSGLFYNEQFF

d_gene: TRBD1
abundance: NA
len: 15
j_gene: TRBJ2-2
v_gene: TRBV7-2
CDR3nt: TGTGCCAGCAGCCCGACAGGGATGGGGACCGGGGAGCTGTGTTTT
CDR3aa: CASSPTGMGTGELCF

d_gene: NA
abundance: once
len: 13
j_gene: TRBJ1-5
v_gene: TRBV5-5
CDR3nt: TGTGCCAGCAGCTTTTTTGAGTATCAGCCCCAGCATTTT
CDR3aa: CASSFFEYQPQHF

d_gene: NA
abundance: few
len: 14
j_gene: TRBJ1-1
v_gene: TRBV2
CDR3nt: TGTGCCAGCAGTGAGCAGGGTTGGGGCGACGAAGCTTTCTTT
CDR3aa: CASSEQGWGDEAFF

d_gene: NA
abundance: NA
len: 14
j_gene: TRBJ2-1
v_gene: TRBV29-1
CDR3nt: TGCAGCGTTGTCGGGGGCCTAGAACGTAATGAGCAGTTCTTC
CDR3aa: CSVVGGLERNEQFF

d_gene: NA
abundance: many
len: 15
j_gene: TRBJ2-1
v_gene: TRBV7-2
CDR3nt: TGTGCCAGCAGCTTAGACAGTGGCTCCTACAATGAGCAGTTCTTC
CDR3aa: CASSLDSGSYNEQFF

d_gene: TRBD1
abundance: NA
len: 15
j_gene: TRBJ1-4
v_gene: TRBV7-9
CDR3nt: TGTGCCAGCAGCGGTGACAGGGTGGGAAGGGAAAAACTGTTTTTT
CDR3aa: CASSGDRVGREKLFF

d_gene: NA
abundance: NA
len: 17
j_gene: TRBJ2-7
v_gene: TRBV11-2
CDR3nt: TGTGCCAGCAGCTTAGTAGGGGGAGACAGAATCTCCTACGAGCAGTACTTC
CDR3aa: CASSLVGGDRISYEQYF

d_gene: NA
abundance: NA
len: 17
j_gene: TRBJ2-1
v_gene: TRBV15
CDR3nt: TGTGCCACCAGCGTAGCGAGGGCCTGGCAGAATAACAATGAGCAGTTCTTC
CDR3aa: CATSVARAWQNNNEQFF

d_gene: NA
abundance: few
len: 11
j_gene: TRBJ1-2
v_gene: TRBV20-1
CDR3nt: TGCAGTGCTAGTCGTTTAGGGGGCTACACCTTC
CDR3aa: CSASRLGGYTF

d_gene: NA
abundance: NA
len: 13
j_gene: TRBJ1-5
v_gene: TRBV7-2
CDR3nt: TGTGCCAGCAGCCCTCTGGTGTATCAGCCCCAGCATTTT
CDR3aa: CASSPLVYQPQHF

d_gene: NA
abundance: NA
len: 14
j_gene: TRBJ1-1
v_gene: TRBV4-2
CDR3nt: TGTGCCAGCAGCCAAGAAGTATTGAACACTGAAGCTTTCTTT
CDR3aa: CASSQEVLNTEAFF

d_gene: NA
abundance: NA
len: 13
j_gene: TRBJ2-5
v_gene: TRBV7-2
CDR3nt: TGTGCCAGCAGCTTAGCGGAGTTGGGAGGAGTGTACTTC
CDR3aa: CASSLAELGGVYF

d_gene: NA
abundance: few
len: 17
j_gene: TRBJ2-5
v_gene: TRBV5-1
CDR3nt: TGCGCCAGCAGCTTGGCATCGGCAGGGCTATTCCAAGAGACCCAGTACTTC
CDR3aa: CASSLASAGLFQETQYF

d_gene: TRBD2
abundance: NA
len: 15
j_gene: TRBJ2-7
v_gene: TRBV20-1
CDR3nt: TGCAGTGCTTTGTGGGTTGGTAGCGGGGCCTACGAGCAGTACTTC
CDR3aa: CSALWVGSGAYEQYF

d_gene: TRBD2
abundance: few
len: 17
j_gene: TRBJ2-7
v_gene: TRBV12-3/TRBV12-4
CDR3nt: TGTGCCAGCAGCCCCGCGGTAGCGGGGGGGCCACCCTACGAGCAGTACTTC
CDR3aa: CASSPAVAGGPPYEQYF

d_gene: NA
abundance: NA
len: 13
j_gene: TRBJ2-7
v_gene: TRBV2
CDR3nt: TGTGCCAGCAGATACAGGGATTCTCACGAGCAGTACTTC
CDR3aa: CASRYRDSHEQYF

d_gene: NA
abundance: NA
len: 11
j_gene: TRBJ1-1
v_gene: TRBV29-1
CDR3nt: TGCAGCGTTGGGACGGAAACTGAAGCTTTCTTT
CDR3aa: CSVGTETEAFF

d_gene: NA
abundance: few
len: 18
j_gene: TRBJ2-7
v_gene: TRBV5-1
CDR3nt: TGCGCCAGCAGCTTGGCGGCCCGAACAGGGATGGATCGGGACGAGCAGTACTTC
CDR3aa: CASSLAARTGMDRDEQYF

d_gene: TRBD1
abundance: NA
len: 14
j_gene: TRBJ1-5
v_gene: TRBV20-1
CDR3nt: TGCAGTGCCCCAACAGGGGGGGTTTATCAGCCCCAGCATTTT
CDR3aa: CSAPTGGVYQPQHF

d_gene: TRBD2
abundance: NA
len: 15
j_gene: TRBJ2-7
v_gene: TRBV20-1
CDR3nt: TGCAGTGCTAGAAAGCGGGGGGGCCGGAGGGACGAGCAGTACTTC
CDR3aa: CSARKRGGRRDEQYF

d_gene: NA
abundance: NA
len: 15
j_gene: TRBJ2-2
v_gene: TRBV15
CDR3nt: TGTGCCACCAGCACCTCAGGGGCCGGTACCGGGGAGCTGTTTTTT
CDR3aa: CATSTSGAGTGELFF

d_gene: NA
abundance: NA
len: 14
j_gene: TRBJ1-2
v_gene: TRBV10-3
CDR3nt: TGTGCCACCCTGAGAGGGCGACAAAGGGATGGCTACACCTTC
CDR3aa: CATLRGRQRDGYTF

d_gene: NA
abundance: NA
len: 11
j_gene: TRBJ2-7
v_gene: TRBV20-1
CDR3nt: TGCAGTGCTCTCCCCTCCTACGAGCAGTACTTC
CDR3aa: CSALPSYEQYF

d_gene: NA
abundance: NA
len: 12
j_gene: TRBJ2-7
v_gene: TRBV29-1
CDR3nt: TGCAGCGTTGTTCGGGCAAACAATGAGCAGTACTTC
CDR3aa: CSVVRANNEQYF

d_gene: TRBD2
abundance: few
len: 15
j_gene: TRBJ2-3
v_gene: TRBV29-1
CDR3nt: TGCAGCGTTTCAGATAGCGGGGGCCTCACAGATACGCAGTATTTT
CDR3aa: CSVSDSGGLTDTQYF

d_gene: NA
abundance: few
len: 13
j_gene: TRBJ2-4
v_gene: TRBV10-2
CDR3nt: TGCGCCAGCAGTGAACCCAGGAAGAACATTCAGTACTTC
CDR3aa: CASSEPRKNIQYF

d_gene: NA
abundance: NA
len: 15
j_gene: TRBJ1-1
v_gene: TRBV27
CDR3nt: TGTGCCAGCAGTTTATCGGCTAGGTCGGGGGGCGCGGCTTTCTTT
CDR3aa: CASSLSARSGGAAFF

d_gene: NA
abundance: many
len: 13
j_gene: TRBJ1-2
v_gene: TRBV7-9
CDR3nt: TGTGCCAGCAGCTTAGACCTATTTGGGGGCTACACCTTC
CDR3aa: CASSLDLFGGYTF

d_gene: NA
abundance: few
len: 15
j_gene: TRBJ2-7
v_gene: TRBV2
CDR3nt: TGTGCCAGCAGTGAAGGCGGACAGCGACCCTACGAGCAGTACTTC
CDR3aa: CASSEGGQRPYEQYF

d_gene: NA
abundance: NA
len: 14
j_gene: TRBJ2-3
v_gene: TRBV9
CDR3nt: TGTGCCAGCAGCGTTTGGCCTAGCACAGATACGCAGTATTTT
CDR3aa: CASSVWPSTDTQYF

d_gene: NA
abundance: NA
len: 14
j_gene: TRBJ2-7
v_gene: TRBV9
CDR3nt: TGTGCCAGCATCGCACCGGAGGAGTCCTACGAGCAGTACTTC
CDR3aa: CASIAPEESYEQYF

d_gene: TRBD1
abundance: NA
len: 15
j_gene: TRBJ1-1
v_gene: TRBV28
CDR3nt: TGTGCCAGCAGACCACCCGGGACAGTCCCTTTTGAAGCTTTCTTT
CDR3aa: CASRPPGTVPFEAFF

d_gene: NA
abundance: NA
len: 13
j_gene: TRBJ2-5
v_gene: TRBV5-1
CDR3nt: TGCGCCAGCAGCTTAATGACGGGAGAGACCCAGTACTTC
CDR3aa: CASSLMTGETQYF